The 8 T cell receptor beta chains below come from one sample, sequenced in a study of response to subunit inactivated influenza vaccine. TCRdb analysed the RT-PCR reads with MiXCR anew, one entry per CDR3 protein. The sample holds about 540,000 distinct CDR3 sequences, approximately 20% seen once. The same specimen was also included in a second study, on T cells expressing NK-cell markers. As that report states: Template switching by 5'RACE with UMIs generated the TCR beta cDNA.

The starting material was CD4+ T cells sorted from PBMCs, obtained about 13 days after vaccination. These receptors all stem from a man aged 45-60 years who received an inactivated influenza vaccine.

The J gene is TRBJ1-1, the V gene TRBV6-2 or TRBV6-3; the D is unclear. This CDR3 has 13 residues. From germline, CDR1 is MNHEY and CDR2 SVGEGT. Trimming stripped 8 bases from V and 0 bases from J, with 10 bases between. CDR3 DNA sequence: TGTGCCAGCCTTCCTTGGGTGAACACTGAAGCTTTCTTT. Amino acid sequence: CASLPWVNTEAFF.

CDR3 protein: CSANNGGRGTYEQYF. CDR3 sequence (DNA): TGCAGTGCAAACAACGGGGGGCGCGGGACCTACGAGCAGTACTTC. This chain links TRBV20-1 with TRBJ2-7, with D perhaps TRBD2 (7 bases). Between the trimmed V and J ends, which lost 6 bases and 2 bases, there was a span of 20 bases. CDR3 size: 15 residues. Germline CDR1 DFQATT, CDR2 SNEGSKA (reference sequence).

This clonotype was detected a few times. The chain has TRBV11-2 and TRBJ2-7; TRBD1 agrees at 11 bases. Trimming removed 6 bases from V and 3 bases from J; junction bases left unmatched: 22. This CDR3 is built from 20 residues. CDR1 SGHAT and CDR2 FQNNGV come from the germline V gene. This CDR3 reads CASSSLRRTGGERGLYEQYF. The CDR3 nucleotides read TGTGCCAGCAGTTCGCTTAGGAGGACAGGGGGCGAGCGGGGACTCTACGAGCAGTACTTC.

This clonotype appeared a few times. A read error may produce the germline difference seen at one junction end. The CDR3 loop reads CASSQGGGGLFF. The DNA for the CDR3 is TGTGCCAGCAGTCAGGGCGGCGGGGGGCTGTTTTTT. The chain couples TRBV12-3 or TRBV12-4 to TRBJ2-2, with 7 bases that match TRBD2. The CDR3 totals 12 residues.

The V and J genes are TRBV24-1 and TRBJ2-2, with TRBD2 matching over 11 bases. J lost 3 bases, V lost 7 bases, and 0 bases had no gene match. CDR3 size: 14 residues. Germline CDR1 is KGHDR and CDR2 is SFDVKD. The CDR3 DNA is TGTGCCACCAGACTAGCGGGAGACACCGGGGAGCTGTTTTTT. Translating it yields CATRLAGDTGELFF.

The CDR3 protein is CSAPRPGGETQYF. DNA of the CDR3: TGCAGTGCACCAAGGCCGGGTGGTGAGACCCAGTACTTC. The chain uses TRBV20-1 and TRBJ2-5; D ambiguous. The CDR3 sequence is 13 residues long. CDR1 and CDR2 (germline): DFQATT, SNEGSKA (reference sequence). V was pared by 6 bases and J by 5 bases, with 16 bases between.

The sample holds a few counts of this clonotype. The V gene is TRBV27, the J gene TRBJ2-4; maybe TRBD2 (6 bases). The V end was cut by 6 bases, the J end by 4 bases, with 16 bases between. The CDR3 sequence is 15 residues long. Germline values: CDR1 MNHEY, CDR2 SMNVEV (reference sequence). The CDR3 coding sequence is TGTGCCAGCAGCTCGGCCGGGACTGTGAAAAACATTCAGTACTTC. This sequence encodes CASSSAGTVKNIQYF.

This clonotype was found a few times. This CDR3 reads CASSQAARGDTEAFF. CDR3 nucleotides: TGTGCCAGCAGCCAAGCGGCGAGGGGGGACACTGAAGCTTTCTTT. V and J are TRBV3-1 and TRBJ1-1; weak D call: TRBD1 (6 bases). V was cut by 1 base and J by 3 bases, with 12 bases left in between. The CDR3 is 15 amino acids. Germline V gene sequence: CDR1 LGHDT, CDR2 YNNKEL (reference sequence).